One sample yielded the 3 T cell receptor beta chains listed below, sequenced in a study of shared clonotypes between healthy human individuals. Data came from immunoSEQ multiplex PCR; TCRdb stores just in-frame clones and leaves some out. The table includes some 1.5 million clones, 96% detected once. Source material: naive CD4+ T cells sorted from blood. Indicated subset: CD45RA+ positively selected. These receptors came from a man aged 30 to 45 in good health.

This chain joins TRBV6-6 and TRBJ1-5; D is possibly TRBD1 (6 bases). The CDR3 is made up of 14 amino acids. V was cut by 7 bases and J by 6 bases, with 16 bases left in between. Germline lookup yields CDR1 MNHNY and CDR2 SVGAGI (reference sequence). The CDR3 coding sequence is TGTGCCAGCACCGAGGGGGGTCGGAGTCAGCCCCAGCATTTT. Its translation is CASTEGGRSQPQHF.

This sequence joins TRBV9 and TRBJ1-2; 8 nucleotides line up with TRBD1. Germline lookup yields CDR1 SGDLS and CDR2 YYNGEE. The CDR3 runs 15 residues. The V gene end was trimmed by 6 bases and the J gene end by 4 bases; junction bases not matched to a gene: 11. CDR3 DNA sequence: TGTGCCAGCACAAGGGGGCAGGGGGCGTCCTATGGCTACACCTTC. Encoded protein: CASTRGQGASYGYTF.

The DNA for the CDR3 is TGTGCCAGCTCACCACGTCCACTAGCGGGGAGCTCCTACAATGAGCAGTTCTTC. Its translation is CASSPRPLAGSSYNEQFF. The rearrangement joins TRBV18 to TRBJ2-1; TRBD2 matches 10 bases. The V segment lost 1 base and the J segment 0 bases; nucleotides outside the gene matches: 6. This CDR3 comprises 18 residues. Germline values: CDR1 KGHSH, CDR2 LQKENI. The variable domain in full, completed from reference TRBV18 and TRBJ2-1, reads NAGVMQNPRHLVRRRGQEARLRCSPMKGHSHVYWYRQLPEEGLKFMVYLQKENIIDESGMPKERFSAEFPKEGPSILRIQQVVRGDSAAYFCASSPRPLAGSSYNEQFFGPGTRLTVL.